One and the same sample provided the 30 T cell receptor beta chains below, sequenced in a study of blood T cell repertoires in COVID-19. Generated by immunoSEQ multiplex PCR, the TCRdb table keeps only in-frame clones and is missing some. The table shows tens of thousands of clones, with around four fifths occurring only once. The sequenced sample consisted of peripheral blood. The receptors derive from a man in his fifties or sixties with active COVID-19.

The CDR3 DNA follows: TGTGCCAGCAGCCAAGATCCCGGCAGGGGCGATACACCGTACCAAGAGACCCAGTACTTC. Translating gives CASSQDPGRGDTPYQETQYF. The chain recombines TRBV3-1 (or the pseudogene TRBV3-2) with TRBJ2-5; D possibly corresponds to TRBD1 (6 bases). Germline CDR1 and CDR2: LGHDT and YNNKEL (reference sequence). This CDR3 is 20 amino acids long. The V and J ends lost 0 bases and 0 bases respectively, with 23 bases between them.

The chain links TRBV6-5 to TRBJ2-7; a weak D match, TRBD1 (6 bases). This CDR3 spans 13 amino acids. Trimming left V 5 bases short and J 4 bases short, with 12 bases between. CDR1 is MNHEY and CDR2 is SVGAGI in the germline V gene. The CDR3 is CASSTRTDYEQYF. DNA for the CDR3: TGTGCCAGCAGTACCAGGACAGATTACGAGCAGTACTTC.

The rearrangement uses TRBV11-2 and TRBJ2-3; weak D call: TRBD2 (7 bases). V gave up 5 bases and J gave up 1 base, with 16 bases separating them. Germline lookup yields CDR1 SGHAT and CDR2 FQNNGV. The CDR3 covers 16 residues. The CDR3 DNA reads TGTGCCAGCAGCCGGGAGGCGGGGGCGCGCACAGATACGCAGTATTTT. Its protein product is CASSREAGARTDTQYF.

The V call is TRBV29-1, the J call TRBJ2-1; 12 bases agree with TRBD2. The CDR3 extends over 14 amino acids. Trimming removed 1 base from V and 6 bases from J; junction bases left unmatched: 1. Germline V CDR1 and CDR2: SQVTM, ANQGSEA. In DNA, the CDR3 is TGCAGCGTTGAAGGGACTAGCGGGGCCAATGAGCAGTTCTTC. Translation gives CSVEGTSGANEQFF.

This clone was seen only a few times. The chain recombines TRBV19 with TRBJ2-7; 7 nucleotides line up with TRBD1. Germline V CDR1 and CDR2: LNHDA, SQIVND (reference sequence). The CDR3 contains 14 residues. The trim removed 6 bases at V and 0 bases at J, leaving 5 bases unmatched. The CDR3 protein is CASRPRDSSYEQYF. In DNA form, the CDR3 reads TGTGCCAGTAGACCCCGGGACAGCTCCTACGAGCAGTACTTC.

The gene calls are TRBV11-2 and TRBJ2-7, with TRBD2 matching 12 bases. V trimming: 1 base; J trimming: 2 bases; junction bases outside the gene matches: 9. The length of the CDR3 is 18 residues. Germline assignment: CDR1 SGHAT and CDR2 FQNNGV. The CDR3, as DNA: TGTGCCAGCAGCTTAGGGTGGGCTAGCGGGAGGGGAGCCTACGAGCAGTACTTC. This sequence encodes CASSLGWASGRGAYEQYF. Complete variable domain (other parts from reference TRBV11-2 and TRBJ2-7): EAGVAQSPRYKIIEKRQSVAFWCNPISGHATLYWYQQILGQGPKLLIQFQNNGVVDDSQLPKDRFSAERLKGVDSTLKIQPAKLEDSAVYLCASSLGWASGRGAYEQYFGPGTRLTVT.

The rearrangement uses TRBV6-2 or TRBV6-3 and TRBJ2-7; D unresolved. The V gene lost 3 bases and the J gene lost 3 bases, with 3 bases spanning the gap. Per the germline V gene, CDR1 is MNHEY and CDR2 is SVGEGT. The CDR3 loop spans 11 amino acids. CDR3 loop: CASSYLYEQYF. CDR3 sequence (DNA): TGTGCCAGCAGTTATCTCTACGAGCAGTACTTC.

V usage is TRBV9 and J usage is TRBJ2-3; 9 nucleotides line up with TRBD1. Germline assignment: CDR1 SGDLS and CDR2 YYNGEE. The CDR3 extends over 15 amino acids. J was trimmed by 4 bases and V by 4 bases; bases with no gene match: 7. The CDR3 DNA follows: TGTGCCAGCAGCCCGGGGACAGGGCGTCCAGATACGCAGTATTTT. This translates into CASSPGTGRPDTQYF. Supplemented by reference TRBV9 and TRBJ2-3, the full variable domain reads DSGVTQTPKHLITATGQRVTLRCSPRSGDLSVYWYQQSLDQGLQFLIQYYNGEERAKGNILERFSAQQFPDLHSELNLSSLELGDSALYFCASSPGTGRPDTQYFGPGTRLTVL.

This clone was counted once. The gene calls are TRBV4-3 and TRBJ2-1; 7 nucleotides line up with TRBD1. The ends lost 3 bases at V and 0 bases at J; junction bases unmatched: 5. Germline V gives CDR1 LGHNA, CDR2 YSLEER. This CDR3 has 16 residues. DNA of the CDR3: TGCGCCAGCAGCCACGGGACAGCCAGCTCCTACAATGAGCAGTTCTTC. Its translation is CASSHGTASSYNEQFF.

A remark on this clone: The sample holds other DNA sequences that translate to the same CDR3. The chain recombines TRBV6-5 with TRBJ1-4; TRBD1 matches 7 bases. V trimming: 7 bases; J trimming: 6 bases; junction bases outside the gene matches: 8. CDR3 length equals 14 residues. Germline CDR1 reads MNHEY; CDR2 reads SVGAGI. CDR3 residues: CASISRQGYEKLFF. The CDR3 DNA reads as TGTGCCAGCATATCGCGACAGGGATATGAAAAACTGTTTTTT.

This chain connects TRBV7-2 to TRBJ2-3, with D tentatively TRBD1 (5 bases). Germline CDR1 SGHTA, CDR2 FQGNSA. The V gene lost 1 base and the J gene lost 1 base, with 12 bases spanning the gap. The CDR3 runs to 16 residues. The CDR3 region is CASSLVLGVGTDTQYF. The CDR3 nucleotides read TGTGCCAGCAGCTTAGTCTTAGGGGTGGGCACAGATACGCAGTATTTT.

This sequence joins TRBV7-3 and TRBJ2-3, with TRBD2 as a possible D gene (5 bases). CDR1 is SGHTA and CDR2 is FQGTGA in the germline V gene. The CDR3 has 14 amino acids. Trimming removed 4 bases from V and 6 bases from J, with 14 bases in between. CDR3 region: CASSSPDRRDTQYF. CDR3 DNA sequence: TGTGCCAGCAGCTCCCCCGACCGGAGGGATACGCAGTATTTT.

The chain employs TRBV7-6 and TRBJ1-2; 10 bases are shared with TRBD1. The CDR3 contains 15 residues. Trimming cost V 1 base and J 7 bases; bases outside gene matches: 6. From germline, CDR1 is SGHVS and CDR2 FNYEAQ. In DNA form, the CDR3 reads TGTGCCAGCAGCTTAGAGACAGGGGGCAGGAGTGGCTACACCTTC. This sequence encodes CASSLETGGRSGYTF.

The CDR3 DNA sequence: TGTGCCAGCAGCTTATCGGGACAGGGTCTATCATTCCTCCACTTT. Translation: CASSLSGQGLSFLHF. The chain couples TRBV11-3 to TRBJ1-6; 9 positions agree with TRBD1. Germline CDR1 SGHNT, CDR2 YENEEA. Trimming cost V 2 bases and J 15 bases; bases outside gene matches: 11. CDR3 length equals 15 residues.

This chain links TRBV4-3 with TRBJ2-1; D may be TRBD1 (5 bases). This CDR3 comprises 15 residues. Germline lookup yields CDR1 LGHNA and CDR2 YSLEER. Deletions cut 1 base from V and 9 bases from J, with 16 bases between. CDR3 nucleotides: TGCGCCAGCAGCCAAGTTGGCTCAGGGAAGGCTGAGCAGTTCTTC. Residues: CASSQVGSGKAEQFF.

This CDR3 reads CASNRGFDGDTQYF. As DNA, the CDR3 is TGTGCCAGTAACCGGGGATTTGATGGAGATACGCAGTATTTT. The chain carries TRBV19 and TRBJ2-3; weak D call: TRBD2 (5 bases). Germline assignment: CDR1 LNHDA and CDR2 SQIVND (reference sequence). The CDR3 is 14 residues long. Trimming shortened V by 7 bases and J by 5 bases, and 16 bases separated the two germline ends.

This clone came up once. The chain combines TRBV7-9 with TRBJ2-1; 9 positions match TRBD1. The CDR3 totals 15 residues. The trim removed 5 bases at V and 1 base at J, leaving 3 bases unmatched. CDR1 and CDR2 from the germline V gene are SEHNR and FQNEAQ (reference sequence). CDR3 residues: CASSGGQGSYNEQFF. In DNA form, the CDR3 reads TGTGCCAGCAGCGGGGGACAGGGATCCTACAATGAGCAGTTCTTC.

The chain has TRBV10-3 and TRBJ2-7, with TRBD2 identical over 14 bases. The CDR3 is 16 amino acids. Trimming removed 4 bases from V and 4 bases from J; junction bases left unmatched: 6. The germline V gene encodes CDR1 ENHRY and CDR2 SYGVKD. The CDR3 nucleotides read TGTGCCATCAGTGCCGGACTAGCGGGGGGCTTGTACGAGCAGTACTTC. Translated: CAISAGLAGGLYEQYF.

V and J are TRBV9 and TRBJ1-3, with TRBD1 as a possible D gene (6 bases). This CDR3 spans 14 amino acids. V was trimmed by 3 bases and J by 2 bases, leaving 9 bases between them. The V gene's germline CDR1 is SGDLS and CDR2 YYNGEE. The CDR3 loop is CASSAGVPGNTIYF. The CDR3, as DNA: TGTGCCAGCAGCGCAGGGGTTCCTGGAAACACCATATATTTT.

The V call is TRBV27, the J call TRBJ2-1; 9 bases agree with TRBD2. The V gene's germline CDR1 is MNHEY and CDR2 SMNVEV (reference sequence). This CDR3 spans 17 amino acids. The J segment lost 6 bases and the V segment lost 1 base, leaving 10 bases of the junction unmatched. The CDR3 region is CASSLYRGAGGTNEQFF. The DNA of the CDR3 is TGTGCCAGCAGTTTATATCGGGGGGCGGGAGGGACCAATGAGCAGTTCTTC.

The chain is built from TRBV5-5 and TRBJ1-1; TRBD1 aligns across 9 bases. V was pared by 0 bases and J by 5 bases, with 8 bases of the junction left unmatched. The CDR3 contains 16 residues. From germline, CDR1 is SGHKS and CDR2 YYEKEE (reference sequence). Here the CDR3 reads CASSLAAGQGGTEAFF. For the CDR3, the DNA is TGTGCCAGCAGCTTGGCCGCGGGACAGGGTGGTACTGAAGCTTTCTTT.

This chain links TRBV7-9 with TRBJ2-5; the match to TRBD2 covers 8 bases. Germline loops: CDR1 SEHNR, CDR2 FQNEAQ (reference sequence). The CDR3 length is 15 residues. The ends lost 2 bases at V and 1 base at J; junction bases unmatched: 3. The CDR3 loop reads CASSLMSGGQETQYF. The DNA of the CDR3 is TGTGCCAGCAGCTTAATGAGCGGGGGCCAAGAGACCCAGTACTTC.

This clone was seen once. For the CDR3, the DNA is TGTGCCAGCAGTTACACACCAGGGGGCCCCTCCTACGAGCAGTACTTC. It codes for CASSYTPGGPSYEQYF. The chain is built from TRBV6-6 and TRBJ2-7; TRBD1 matches 8 bases. The germline V gene encodes CDR1 MNHNY and CDR2 SVGAGI (reference sequence). V lost 2 bases and J lost 0; bases outside the gene matches: 6. The CDR3 contains 16 residues.

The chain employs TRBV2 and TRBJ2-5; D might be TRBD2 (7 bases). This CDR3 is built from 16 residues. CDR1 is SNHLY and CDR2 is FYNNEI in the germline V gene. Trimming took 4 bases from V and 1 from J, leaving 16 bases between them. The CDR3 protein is CASSAMAGALQETQYF. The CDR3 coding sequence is TGTGCCAGCAGTGCCATGGCGGGGGCCCTCCAAGAGACCCAGTACTTC. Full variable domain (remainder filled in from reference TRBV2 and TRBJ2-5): EPEVTQTPSHQVTQMGQEVILRCVPISNHLYFYWYRQILGQKVEFLVSFYNNEISEKSEIFDDQFSVERPDGSNFTLKIRSTKLEDSAMYFCASSAMAGALQETQYFGPGTRLLVL.

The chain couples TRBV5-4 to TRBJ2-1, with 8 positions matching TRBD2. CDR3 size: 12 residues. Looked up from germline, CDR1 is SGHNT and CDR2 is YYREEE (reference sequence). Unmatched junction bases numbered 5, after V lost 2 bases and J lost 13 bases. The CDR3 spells CASSFQAGVQFF. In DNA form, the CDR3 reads TGTGCCAGCAGCTTCCAAGCGGGAGTACAGTTCTTC.

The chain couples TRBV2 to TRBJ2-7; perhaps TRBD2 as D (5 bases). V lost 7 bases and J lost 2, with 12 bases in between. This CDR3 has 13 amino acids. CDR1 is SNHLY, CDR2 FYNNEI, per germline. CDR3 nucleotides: TGTGCCAGCAAGGACTGGTATGCCTACGAGCAGTACTTC. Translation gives CASKDWYAYEQYF.

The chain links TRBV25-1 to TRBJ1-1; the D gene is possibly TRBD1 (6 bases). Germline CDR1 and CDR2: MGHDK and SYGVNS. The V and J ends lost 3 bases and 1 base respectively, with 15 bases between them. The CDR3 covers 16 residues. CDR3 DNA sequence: TGTGCCAGCAGTGATTGGGGGCTAGCTAAGAACACTGAAGCTTTCTTT. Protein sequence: CASSDWGLAKNTEAFF. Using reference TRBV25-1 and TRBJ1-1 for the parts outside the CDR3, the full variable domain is EADIYQTPRYLVIGTGKKITLECSQTMGHDKMYWYQQDPGMELHLIHYSYGVNSTEKGDLSSESTVSRIRTEHFPLTLESARPSHTSQYLCASSDWGLAKNTEAFFGQGTRLTVV.

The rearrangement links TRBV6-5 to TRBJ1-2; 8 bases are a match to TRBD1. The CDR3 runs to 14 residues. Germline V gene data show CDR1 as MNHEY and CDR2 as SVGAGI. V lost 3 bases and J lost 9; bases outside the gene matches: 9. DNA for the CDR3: TGTGCCAGCAGTTATTTGGCAGGGGGCGCGAGCTACACCTTC. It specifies CASSYLAGGASYTF.

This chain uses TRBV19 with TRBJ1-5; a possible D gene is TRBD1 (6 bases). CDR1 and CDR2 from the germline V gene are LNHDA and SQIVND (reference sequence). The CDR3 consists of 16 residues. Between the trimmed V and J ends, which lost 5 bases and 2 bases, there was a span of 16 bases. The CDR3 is CASSPTGTLGNQPQHF. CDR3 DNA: TGTGCCAGTAGTCCCACCGGGACACTCGGCAATCAGCCCCAGCATTTT.

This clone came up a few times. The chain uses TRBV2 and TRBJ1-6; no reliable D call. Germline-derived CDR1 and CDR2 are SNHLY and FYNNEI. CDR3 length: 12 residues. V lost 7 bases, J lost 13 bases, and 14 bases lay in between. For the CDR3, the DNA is TGTGCCAGCAAAGTACAGAGCTCGCCCCTCCACTTT. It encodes CASKVQSSPLHF. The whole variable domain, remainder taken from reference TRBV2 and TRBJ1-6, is EPEVTQTPSHQVTQMGQEVILRCVPISNHLYFYWYRQILGQKVEFLVSFYNNEISEKSEIFDDQFSVERPDGSNFTLKIRSTKLEDSAMYFCASKVQSSPLHFGNGTRLTVT.